This T cell receptor beta chain derives from a study of blood T cell repertoires in COVID-19. Worth noting for this clone: One end of the junction does not line up with germline, which may come from a read error.

CDR1 is MNHNY and CDR2 is SVGAGI in the germline V gene (reference sequence). The CDR3 length is 13 residues. Assay: immunoSEQ multiplex PCR; the TCRdb copy retains only in-frame clones and omits some. Here the sample spans fewer than 350,000 clones, about 89% being singletons. The receptor comes from a woman aged 45-65 years who had recovered from COVID-19. The source material was peripheral blood. The chain is built from TRBV6-6 and TRBJ2-1; D remains ambiguous. The CDR3: CASSYSTYNEQFF. The CDR3 DNA is TGTGCCAGCAGCTACTCCACTTACAATGAGCAGTTCTTC.